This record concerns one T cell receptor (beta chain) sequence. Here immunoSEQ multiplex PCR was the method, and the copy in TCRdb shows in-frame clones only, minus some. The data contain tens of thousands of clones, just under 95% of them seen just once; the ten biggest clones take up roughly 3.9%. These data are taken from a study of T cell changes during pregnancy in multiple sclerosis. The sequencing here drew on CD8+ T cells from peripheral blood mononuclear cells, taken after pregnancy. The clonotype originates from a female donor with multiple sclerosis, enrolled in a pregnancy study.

The CDR3 reads CASSLAGSETQYF. The CDR3 DNA reads as TGTGCCAGCAGCTTAGCGGGCTCCGAGACCCAGTACTTC. The chain carries TRBV7-9 and TRBJ2-5; D gene uncertain. V was pared by 0 bases and J by 5 bases, with 7 bases between. The CDR3 extends over 13 amino acids. Germline values: CDR1 SEHNR, CDR2 FQNEAQ (reference sequence).